Below are 28 T cell receptor beta chains sequenced from a single sample in a study of blood T cell repertoires in COVID-19 (dated by TCRdb to the early 2020s). The library was generated by the immunoSEQ multiplex PCR assay. TCRdb limited this immuneACCESS table to in-frame rearrangements with V and J called. A share of clones is missing; checked studies link under half to unresolved V genes, and the rest is unexplained. This sample gives 59,000 or so clones in total; under 95% of them show up just once. The ten largest account for 1.5% to 2% of the sample. Sequences were obtained from peripheral blood. These receptors all stem from a human donor in a cohort sampled during active COVID-19.

The V gene is TRBV28, the J gene TRBJ2-3; 7 nucleotides line up with TRBD2. J was trimmed by 1 base and V by 5 bases; bases with no gene match: 12. Per the germline V gene, CDR1 is MDHEN and CDR2 is SYDVKM. The CDR3 has 17 amino acids. The CDR3 nucleotides are TGTGCCAGCAGTCCCTACCCTAGCGGAGTGGGCACAGATACGCAGTATTTT. Its translation: CASSPYPSGVGTDTQYF. The variable domain in full, completed from reference TRBV28 and TRBJ2-3, reads DVKVTQSSRYLVKRTGEKVFLECVQDMDHENMFWYRQDPGLGLRLIYFSYDVKMKEKGDIPEGYSVSREKKERFSLILESASTNQTSMYLCASSPYPSGVGTDTQYFGPGTRLTVL.

In its sample, this clone was seen once. The chain couples TRBV7-3 to TRBJ2-1, with TRBD1 matching over 9 bases. The CDR3 is 15 amino acids. Germline lookup yields CDR1 SGHTA and CDR2 FQGTGA. V gave up 5 bases and J gave up 4 bases; unmatched junction bases: 6. The CDR3 nucleotides are TGTGCCAGCAGCCCAAGACAGGGGGTGTACAATGAGCAGTTCTTC. Its translation: CASSPRQGVYNEQFF. Variable domain in full (rest from reference TRBV7-3 and TRBJ2-1): GAGVSQTPSNKVTEKGKYVELRCDPISGHTALYWYRQSLGQGPEFLIYFQGTGAADDSGLPNDRFFAVRPEGSVSTLKIQRTERGDSAVYLCASSPRQGVYNEQFFGPGTRLTVL.

This clone has more than one count but fewer than ten. The rearrangement uses TRBV5-6 and TRBJ1-5; D gene ambiguous. Per the germline V gene, CDR1 is SGHDT and CDR2 is YYEEEE. V gave up 2 bases and J gave up 4 bases, with 4 bases separating them. The CDR3 consists of 12 residues. The CDR3 nucleotides read TGTGCCAGCAGCTTTTCAAATCAGCCCCAGCATTTT. It yields the protein CASSFSNQPQHF. Based on the CDR3 plus reference TRBV5-6 and TRBJ1-5, the full variable domain is DAGVTQSPTHLIKTRGQQVTLRCSPKSGHDTVSWYQQALGQGPQFIFQYYEEEERQRGNFPDRFSGHQFPNYSSELNVNALLLGDSALYLCASSFSNQPQHFGDGTRLSIL.

The rearrangement joins TRBV20-1 to TRBJ2-3, with unresolved D. Looked up from germline, CDR1 is DFQATT and CDR2 is SNEGSKA (reference sequence). V was pared by 0 bases and J by 7 bases, with 5 bases between. CDR3 length equals 11 residues. The CDR3: CSARDPNTQYF. As DNA, the CDR3 is TGCAGTGCTAGAGATCCCAATACGCAGTATTTT.

The chain combines TRBV18 with TRBJ2-4; 9 nucleotides align to TRBD1. The CDR3 has 14 residues. V lost 5 bases to trimming and J lost 8 bases; unmatched junction nucleotides: 7. Germline CDR1 KGHSH, CDR2 LQKENI. CDR3 amino acids: CASSDTDRGDIQYF. DNA for the CDR3: TGTGCCAGCTCAGATACGGACAGGGGAGACATTCAGTACTTC.

The chain couples TRBV5-1 to TRBJ1-1, with D possibly matching TRBD1 (5 bases). CDR1 and CDR2 (germline): SGHRS, YFSETQ. V gave up 0 bases and J gave up 8 bases, with 8 bases separating them. The CDR3 runs 12 residues. The CDR3 DNA is TGCGCCAGCAGCTTGGGGACAAAAGAAGCTTTCTTT. It encodes CASSLGTKEAFF.

This clone was detected a few times. The chain combines TRBV28 with TRBJ1-1; 8 positions agree with TRBD1. The CDR3 loop spans 16 amino acids. V dropped 3 bases and J dropped 3; count of bases not matched to a gene: 9. Germline loops: CDR1 MDHEN, CDR2 SYDVKM. For the CDR3, the DNA is TGTGCCAGCAGTTTCTTGGGCACAGGGGGTGACACTGAAGCTTTCTTT. It specifies CASSFLGTGGDTEAFF.

This chain connects TRBV24-1 to TRBJ2-5; D not certain. The germline V and J ends were trimmed by 2 bases and 5 bases, with 8 bases remaining between them. Germline V lookup: CDR1 KGHDR, CDR2 SFDVKD. The CDR3 runs to 13 residues. In DNA, the CDR3 is TGTGCCACCAGTGATTCCGGTCGGGAGACCCAGTACTTC. Translation: CATSDSGRETQYF.

This sequence joins TRBV11-3 and TRBJ2-7, with D possibly being TRBD1 (5 bases). Trimming shortened V by 0 bases and J by 2 bases, and 8 bases separated the two germline ends. CDR1 and CDR2 from the germline V gene are SGHNT and YENEEA. This CDR3 comprises 14 residues. The CDR3, as DNA: TGTGCCAGCAGCTTAGATCCAGGGACCTACGAGCAGTACTTC. Its protein is CASSLDPGTYEQYF.

The V gene is TRBV29-1, the J gene TRBJ1-1; TRBD1 matches 9 bases. The CDR3 is 14 residues long. J gave up 4 bases and V 6 bases, and 9 bases lay outside the gene matches. CDR1 is SQVTM, CDR2 ANQGSEA, per germline. The CDR3, as DNA: TGCAGCGTCAACCGGGACAGGGTTATCACTGAAGCTTTCTTT. It specifies CSVNRDRVITEAFF.

The chain couples TRBV3-1 (or the pseudogene TRBV3-2) to TRBJ2-1; the match to TRBD2 covers 7 bases. Germline values: CDR1 LGHDT, CDR2 YNNKEL (reference sequence). CDR3 length equals 15 residues. The V gene end was trimmed by 4 bases and the J gene end by 5 bases; junction bases not matched to a gene: 8. DNA of the CDR3: TGTGCCAGCAGCCCCTGGCGGGAGTCTCACAATGAGCAGTTCTTC. It yields the protein CASSPWRESHNEQFF.

This chain uses TRBV7-9 with TRBJ2-5, with D hard to call. This CDR3 region has 14 residues. V lost 2 bases to trimming and J lost 5 bases, with 12 bases between them. The germline V gene has CDR1 SEHNR and CDR2 FQNEAQ (reference sequence). The CDR3 loop reads CASSLPGSWETQYF. CDR3 nucleotide sequence: TGTGCCAGCAGCTTACCCGGGTCTTGGGAGACCCAGTACTTC.

This clone occurred once. The chain couples TRBV19 to TRBJ1-2; D unclear. V dropped 7 bases and J dropped 1 base, with 22 bases sitting between them. This CDR3 has 17 residues. Germline V CDR1 and CDR2: LNHDA, SQIVND (reference sequence). This chain's CDR3 is CASMEENPTINNYGYTF. As DNA, the CDR3 is TGTGCCAGTATGGAGGAAAACCCAACGATCAATAACTATGGCTACACCTTC.

CDR3 nucleotide sequence: TGTGCCAGCAGTTTTGACAGGTCCCAAGAGACCCAGTACTTC. Translation gives CASSFDRSQETQYF. This rearrangement joins TRBV25-1 to TRBJ2-5, with D perhaps TRBD1 (6 bases). V dropped 5 bases and J dropped 1 base, with 11 bases sitting between them. The CDR3 totals 14 residues. The germline V gene has CDR1 MGHDK and CDR2 SYGVNS.

The chain has TRBV29-1 and TRBJ2-7; D not certain. Trimming shortened V by 1 base and J by 5 bases, and 9 bases separated the two germline ends. The CDR3 covers 12 residues. Germline V gene data show CDR1 as SQVTM and CDR2 as ANQGSEA. The CDR3 loop is CSVEANMDEQYF. For the CDR3, the DNA is TGCAGCGTTGAAGCCAACATGGACGAGCAGTACTTC.

The genes are TRBV7-2 and TRBJ2-3, with 7 bases aligning to TRBD2. The CDR3 is made up of 14 amino acids. Per the germline V gene, CDR1 is SGHTA and CDR2 is FQGNSA. With V trimmed by 7 bases and J by 0 bases, 4 bases remained unmatched. CDR3 protein: CASTLSGSTDTQYF. CDR3 bases: TGTGCCAGCACCCTTAGCGGGAGCACAGATACGCAGTATTTT.

The CDR3 sequence is CASSVAPGTGGAETQYF. The CDR3 DNA is TGTGCCAGCAGCGTAGCCCCAGGCACAGGGGGCGCGGAGACCCAGTACTTC. The chain joins TRBV9 to TRBJ2-5; TRBD1 agrees at 9 bases. Germline CDR1 is SGDLS and CDR2 is YYNGEE. V lost 0 bases, J lost 5 bases, and 11 bases stayed unmatched. This CDR3 is 17 amino acids long.

V gene TRBV5-5 combines with J gene TRBJ1-5; possible D gene TRBD1, 6 bases. Germline CDR1 and CDR2: SGHKS and YYEKEE (reference sequence). The V end was cut by 0 bases, the J end by 3 bases, with 16 bases between. There are 17 residues in the CDR3. The CDR3 bases are TGTGCCAGCAGCTTGGCCAATCATGGACAGATCAATCAGCCCCAGCATTTT. As protein: CASSLANHGQINQPQHF.

V is TRBV19 and J is TRBJ1-5, with 11 bases fitting TRBD1. The CDR3 contains 18 residues. The V segment lost 5 bases and the J segment 1 base; nucleotides outside the gene matches: 10. The germline V gene encodes CDR1 LNHDA and CDR2 SQIVND (reference sequence). This CDR3 reads CASSQEGQGAESNQPQHF. CDR3 nucleotide sequence: TGTGCCAGTAGTCAGGAAGGACAGGGGGCTGAAAGCAATCAGCCCCAGCATTTT.

The chain combines TRBV7-2 with TRBJ2-7; the match to TRBD1 covers 8 bases. With 6 bases clipped from V and 2 bases from J, the junction kept 6 bases outside the gene matches. The CDR3 is made up of 14 amino acids. Germline V gene sequence: CDR1 SGHTA, CDR2 FQGNSA. As DNA, the CDR3 is TGTGCCAGCAGAGATCCGACAGGGGCCTACGAGCAGTACTTC. Translation: CASRDPTGAYEQYF.

This chain connects TRBV19 to TRBJ2-3; D ambiguous. In germline, CDR1 is LNHDA, CDR2 SQIVND (reference sequence). V lost 4 bases and J 5 bases, leaving 7 bases between the germline ends. The CDR3 is made up of 12 amino acids. The CDR3 DNA sequence: TGTGCCAGTAGTAGTCGGAGAGATACGCAGTATTTT. Translated, it gives CASSSRRDTQYF.

This sequence joins TRBV5-6 and TRBJ2-7; 7 bases agree with TRBD1. The CDR3 covers 14 residues. Germline CDR1 SGHDT, CDR2 YYEEEE. J was trimmed by 6 bases and V by 2 bases; bases with no gene match: 8. CDR3 nucleotide sequence: TGTGCCAGCAGCTTCGGGACAGCCCACTCCGAGCAGTACTTC. Its translation is CASSFGTAHSEQYF.

V is TRBV12-5 and J is TRBJ2-1; D gene uncertain. V was clipped by 0 bases and J by 7 bases, with 10 bases between them. The germline gives CDR1 LGHNT, CDR2 FRNRAP. The CDR3 runs to 14 residues. The chain's CDR3 is CASGLVRKQNEQFF. The DNA of the CDR3 is TGTGCTAGTGGTTTGGTCCGAAAACAGAATGAGCAGTTCTTC.

The count of this clone is one. CDR3 DNA: TGTGCCAGCAGTTTACGAGGTGGGACAGGGCCGAGCACAGATACGCAGTATTTT. Translation gives CASSLRGGTGPSTDTQYF. The rearrangement uses TRBV27 and TRBJ2-3; TRBD1 matches 9 bases. CDR1 and CDR2 from the germline V gene are MNHEY and SMNVEV (reference sequence). The junction had 9 bases not matched to a gene; V was cut back by 2 bases and J by 0 bases. The CDR3 is 18 residues long.

The chain has TRBV4-3 and TRBJ2-4; TRBD1 might be the D (6 bases). CDR3 size: 16 residues. The ends were cut back, 0 bases at V and 5 bases at J, with 14 bases in the middle. Germline loops: CDR1 LGHNA, CDR2 YSLEER. The CDR3 loop reads CASSQDWWGLENIQYF. CDR3 nucleotides: TGCGCCAGCAGCCAAGACTGGTGGGGGCTCGAAAACATTCAGTACTTC.

This chain connects TRBV6-6 to TRBJ1-6, with TRBD1 matching over 7 bases. With 5 bases clipped from V and 5 bases from J, the junction kept 3 bases outside the gene matches. The germline CDR1 and CDR2 sequences are MNHNY and SVGAGI (reference sequence). The length of the CDR3 is 14 residues. CDR3 region: CASSNRGDNSPLHF. CDR3 DNA: TGTGCCAGCAGTAACAGGGGAGATAATTCACCCCTCCACTTT.

This chain joins TRBV24-1 and TRBJ2-2; the match to TRBD1 covers 7 bases. CDR3 length equals 18 residues. Germline CDR1 KGHDR, CDR2 SFDVKD. The V gene end was trimmed by 1 base and the J gene end by 1 base; junction bases not matched to a gene: 8. This CDR3 is CATSDLQTGAVNTGELFF. The CDR3 DNA reads as TGTGCCACCAGTGATTTACAAACAGGGGCGGTGAACACCGGGGAGCTGTTTTTT.

The chain recombines TRBV2 with TRBJ1-2; weak D call: TRBD1 (5 bases). Germline CDR1 is SNHLY and CDR2 is FYNNEI. The CDR3 has 13 residues. Between the trimmed V and J ends, which lost 5 bases and 7 bases, there was a span of 14 bases. The CDR3 reads CASSLSTVGGYTF. In DNA form, the CDR3 reads TGTGCCAGCAGTTTATCGACAGTAGGTGGCTACACCTTC.